What follows are 3 T cell receptor beta chains derived from one specimen sequenced in a study of CD8 T cells in Susac syndrome (dated by TCRdb to the late 2010s). Library preparation used the immunoSEQ multiplex PCR assay. RNA was extracted using the RNeasy kit, and about 0.5 to 1 ug of the RNA was reverse transcribed with random hexamers. TCRdb itself trimmed the public reads at Q25 with fastp, ran MiXCR and retained productive beta chains. Rows merge per CDR3 protein into single entries with the most common DNA and genes. The sample includes about 130,000 distinct CDR3 sequences, with approximately 94% observed a single time. About 0.12% of the sample rests with the top ten. The sample was CD4+ T cells from PBMCs. These receptors originate from a human donor with multiple sclerosis.

This chain links TRBV12-3 or TRBV12-4 with TRBJ2-2, with D possibly matching TRBD2 (6 bases). V lost 5 bases and J lost 3, with 10 bases in between. This CDR3 is built from 14 residues. CDR3 sequence reads: CASSPGLYTGELFF. CDR3 sequence (DNA): TGTGCCAGCAGTCCGGGACTCTACACCGGGGAGCTGTTTTTT.

The chain uses TRBV20-1 and TRBJ2-7; possible D gene TRBD1, 6 bases. Germline CDR1 reads DFQATT; CDR2 reads SNEGSKA (reference sequence). The V end lost 3 bases, the J end lost 2 bases, and 14 bases lay between the germline ends. The CDR3 is made up of 14 amino acids. In DNA form, the CDR3 reads TGCAGTGCTAGCCCAGGGGATGGGCCCTACGAGCAGTACTTC. This sequence encodes CSASPGDGPYEQYF.

The CDR3 is CASSLQGLSTDTQYF. The CDR3 DNA sequence: TGCGCCAGCAGCTTGCAGGGTCTAAGCACAGATACGCAGTATTTT. V usage is TRBV5-1 and J usage is TRBJ2-3; possibly TRBD1 for D (5 bases). This CDR3 is built from 15 residues. In germline, CDR1 is SGHRS, CDR2 YFSETQ. The V and J ends lost 1 base and 0 bases respectively, with 9 bases between them.